One T cell receptor beta chain is described in this entry. Its matching antigen is unknown. Sampled while nominally healthy, donors likely had unrecorded immune exposures. The PCR ran on 60 Vbeta and 13 Jbeta primers. The repertoire was sequenced with immunoSEQ multiplex PCR; TCRdb's copy has only in-frame clones and lacks some. The data contain around 180,000 clones, approximately 80% of them singletons. The data were obtained in a study of cytomegalovirus exposure and HLA in healthy donors. Study summary: Earlier results showed roughly 110 million unique TCR beta sequences derived from approximately 180 million T cells. The study, taken as a whole, reports: Immune exposure data for these donors was limited to CMV serostatus. Per a prior analysis, the majority of TCR beta V segments were productive roughly 90% or roughly 30% of the time.

The CDR3 is 20 residues long. Trimming removed 6 bases from V and 0 bases from J; junction bases left unmatched: 17. Looked up from germline, CDR1 is MDHEN and CDR2 is SYDVKM. This clonotype was sampled from a woman aged 30 to 39 in good health and CMV-seropositive. Specimen: PBMCs. The gene calls are TRBV28 and TRBJ2-4; 10 positions match TRBD2. CDR3 DNA sequence: TGTGCCAGCAGGAAATACAGGGGGGGATTAGCGGGAGGAGCCAAAAACATTCAGTACTTC. Translation gives CASRKYRGGLAGGAKNIQYF.